This TCR beta chain emerged from a study of T cells in Graves' hyperthyroidism and ophthalmopathy. Study-wide results and limits: From stable hyperthyroidism, ophthalmopathy was set apart by a 13 V-J model.

This clonotype turned up a few times. Its antigen is currently unknown. Amplification of TCR beta CDR3 regions used RNA as the template. TCR CDR3 regions were first amplified by RT-PCR with HTBI primers. TCRdb analysed the multiplex PCR reads with MiXCR anew, one entry per CDR3 protein. The repertoire holds around 520,000 distinct CDR3 sequences, around 14% seen once, with over 15% in the top ten. The CDR3 length is 15 residues. The V segment lost 3 bases and the J segment 6 bases; nucleotides outside the gene matches: 8. Germline CDR1 reads MNHEY; CDR2 reads SMNVEV (reference sequence). Material for sequencing was blood. The chain employs TRBV27 and TRBJ1-2, with TRBD1 matching over 9 bases. The receptor's source is a woman aged 18-29 years with Graves' hyperthyroidism. CDR3 sequence: CASSFTDRGWDGYTF. CDR3 bases: TGTGCCAGCAGTTTCACCGACAGGGGGTGGGATGGCTACACCTTC.